These 5 T cell receptor beta chains came from one sample sequenced in a study of beta chain features in type 1 diabetes. cDNA synthesis used the whole RNA isolate, giving expressed TCRB sequences. Profiling relied on immunoSEQ multiplex PCR, and the TCRdb table lists in-frame clones only, not all of them. The sample has 390,000 or so clones; approximately 15% are singletons. Sequenced: naive CD4+ T cells from blood. Source of these receptors: a man younger than 45 in good health.

This clone was detected only a few times. V and J are TRBV27 and TRBJ2-3; 9 bases agree with TRBD1. The CDR3 has 17 residues. The J segment lost 5 bases and the V segment lost 6 bases, leaving 15 bases of the junction unmatched. Germline V gene lookup returns CDR1 MNHEY and CDR2 SMNVEV (reference sequence). CDR3 region: CASRERTGAGAGDTQYF. For the CDR3, the DNA is TGTGCCAGCAGGGAACGGACAGGGGCGGGAGCTGGAGATACGCAGTATTTT.

This clone was observed a few times. The chain combines TRBV6-1 with TRBJ2-7, with 7 bases identical to TRBD1. The CDR3 is 14 residues long. The germline V gene encodes CDR1 MNHNS and CDR2 SASEGT. After removal of 3 bases from V and 4 bases from J, the junction contained 6 bases not matched to a gene. CDR3 DNA sequence: TGTGCCAGCAGTGAGGGGGACAGCGGTTACGAGCAGTACGTC. Encoded protein: CASSEGDSGYEQYV.

This clone was counted only a few times. V is TRBV5-4 and J is TRBJ2-1; 12 positions match TRBD2. After removal of 3 bases from V and 3 bases from J, the junction contained 10 bases not matched to a gene. The CDR3 has 18 amino acids. The germline V gene has CDR1 SGHNT and CDR2 YYREEE (reference sequence). The CDR3 coding sequence is TGTGCCAGCAGCTCACAGACTAGCGGGAGTTTATTCTACAATGAGCAGTTCTTC. Translation: CASSSQTSGSLFYNEQFF.

The V and J genes are TRBV18 and TRBJ2-7; 11 nucleotides agree with TRBD1. Germline values: CDR1 KGHSH, CDR2 LQKENI. V dropped 3 bases and J dropped 6; count of bases not matched to a gene: 4. The CDR3 has 14 residues. The CDR3 sequence: CASSPGQGVSEQYV. In DNA form, the CDR3 reads TGTGCCAGCTCACCGGGACAGGGGGTCAGCGAGCAGTACGTC.

CDR3 in DNA: TGTGCCATCAGTGAAGGGGCGGAGGGGAACTACGAGCAGTACTTC. It specifies CAISEGAEGNYEQYF. J is TRBJ2-7 and V is TRBV10-3, with D tentatively TRBD2 (6 bases). V lost 3 bases, J lost 3 bases, and 15 bases lay in between. Germline V lookup: CDR1 ENHRY, CDR2 SYGVKD. CDR3 size: 15 residues.